This is a list of T cell receptor beta chains from one sample in a study of blood T cell repertoires in COVID-19. Measured with immunoSEQ multiplex PCR; TCRdb has only the in-frame clones, and not every one. The profile shows some 43,000 clones, roughly 82% of them singletons. The sequencing input was peripheral blood. These receptors all stem from a woman in her sixties or seventies with acute or convalescent COVID-19. Each CDR3 is given with its conserved first and last residue. The order of the fields is V gene, D gene, clone size, CDR3 length, J gene, CDR3 DNA, CDR3 protein. A D gene is named only where the DNA matches it firmly. The size entry is marked missing in some rows and otherwise reads once, few, many or a size class.

>TRBV23-1|.|medium-sized|16|TRBJ1-2
TGCGCCAGCAGTCAATCGAGGGCGACATGCAACTATGGCTACACCTTC
CASSQSRATCNYGYTF
>TRBV4-1|TRBD2|once|15|TRBJ2-3
TGCGCCAGCAGCCAAGGAAATAGCGGGGGGGCCACGCAGTATTTT
CASSQGNSGGATQYF
>TRBV4-1|.|.|21|TRBJ2-2
TGCGCCAGCAGCCAAGATGGCCTAAAAGAGAGGGGGTTCCCGAACACCGGGGAGCTGTTTTTT
CASSQDGLKERGFPNTGELFF
>TRBV11-2|TRBD1|.|16|TRBJ1-2
TGTGCCAGCAGCTTAGATCGGACAGGGGGCGTTTATGGCTACACCTTC
CASSLDRTGGVYGYTF
>TRBV9|TRBD1|.|14|TRBJ1-1
TGTGCCAGCAGCGTAGGACAGGGGTCAACTGAAGCTTTCTTT
CASSVGQGSTEAFF
>TRBV19|.|.|15|TRBJ2-5
TGTGCCAGTAGTATTTATACAGACCCCCAAGAGACCCAGTACTTC
CASSIYTDPQETQYF
>TRBV6-5|.|.|14|TRBJ2-7
TGTGCCAGCCTCGCCCCGGGGGAAAAATACGAGCAGTACTTC
CASLAPGEKYEQYF
>TRBV7-3|.|.|14|TRBJ1-1
TGTGCCAGCAGCTTACAAGGGGCGAACACTGAAGCTTTCTTT
CASSLQGANTEAFF
>TRBV13|TRBD1|.|15|TRBJ2-3
TGTGCCAGCAGCTGGGGGACAGGGGGCACAGATACGCAGTATTTT
CASSWGTGGTDTQYF
>TRBV27|.|.|14|TRBJ1-1
TGTGCCAGCAGTCCGCAGGGGAGTATGGCTGAAGCTTTCTTT
CASSPQGSMAEAFF
>TRBV10-1|TRBD2|once|17|TRBJ2-4
TGCGCCAGCAGTGAGTCTTCCGGGGGGGCAGCCAAAAACATTCAGTACTTC
CASSESSGGAAKNIQYF
>TRBV6-6|TRBD1|.|12|TRBJ1-1
TGTGCCAGCAGTAGGGACAGCAATGAAGCTTTCTTT
CASSRDSNEAFF
>TRBV9|.|.|14|TRBJ1-1
TGTGCCAGCAGCGCCGAATCGAGGAACACTGAAGCTTTCTTT
CASSAESRNTEAFF
>TRBV5-4|.|.|14|TRBJ2-7
TGTGCCAGCAGCTTGGGGGCAGGGTCCTACGAGCAGTACTTC
CASSLGAGSYEQYF
>TRBV5-1|.|.|15|TRBJ2-5
TGCGCCAGCAGCCCCCAAGGAGGGGACCAAGAGACCCAGTACTTC
CASSPQGGDQETQYF
>TRBV6-4|.|.|13|TRBJ1-2
TGTGCCAGCAGTGTCAGACAGGATCTTGGCTACACCTTC
CASSVRQDLGYTF
>TRBV19|.|.|13|TRBJ1-5
TGTGCCAGTAGTATGGGGGGGCTCGGGCCCCAGCATTTT
CASSMGGLGPQHF
>TRBV5-1|TRBD1|.|18|TRBJ2-4
TGCGCCAGCAGCTTAAGGGGGACAGGGGAAGGAGGCAAAAACATTCAGTACTTC
CASSLRGTGEGGKNIQYF
>TRBV7-9|TRBD2|.|16|TRBJ2-1
TGTGCCAGCAGCTTGACCCCAGCGGGGCTCCTTAATGAGCAGTTCTTC
CASSLTPAGLLNEQFF
>TRBV7-2|.|.|15|TRBJ2-3
TGTGCCAGCAGCTTAGAACGACTCCGCACAGATACGCAGTATTTT
CASSLERLRTDTQYF
>TRBV6-2/TRBV6-3|.|few|17|TRBJ1-1
TGTGCCAGCAGTTACTCTGGGTCCCCATCGGAGGGCACTGAAGCTTTCTTT
CASSYSGSPSEGTEAFF
>TRBV6-6|.|.|13|TRBJ1-2
TGTGCCAGCAGCACCGGAGTGAAATATGGCTACACCTTC
CASSTGVKYGYTF
>TRBV4-1|TRBD1|.|17|TRBJ1-1
TGCGCCAGCAGCCAAGAGACAGGGGGCCTCCGGGGCACTGAAGCTTTCTTT
CASSQETGGLRGTEAFF
>TRBV10-1|.|once|13|TRBJ2-1
TGCGCCAGCAGTGAAAACTACAACAATGAGCAGTTCTTC
CASSENYNNEQFF
>TRBV7-9|TRBD2|.|17|TRBJ2-3
TGTGCCAGCAGCAAGCTCAGCGGGGGTGGGTTTAGGGATACGCAGTATTTT
CASSKLSGGGFRDTQYF
>TRBV7-9|.|.|12|TRBJ2-2
TGTGCCAGCGGAAGGGGCGCCGGGGAGCTGTTTTTT
CASGRGAGELFF